Presented here are 15 T cell receptor beta chains from one specimen sequenced in a study of cytomegalovirus exposure and HLA in healthy donors. Primers: 60 Vbeta forward and 13 Jbeta reverse. Libraries were prepared by immunoSEQ multiplex PCR; TCRdb keeps only in-frame clonotypes and omits some of them. The table shows roughly 100,000 clones, with more than 65% occurring only once. Sequenced sample: PBMCs. The receptors here all came from a young woman in good health and CMV-seropositive.

The V and J genes are TRBV14 and TRBJ2-3, with D unresolved. Germline values: CDR1 SGHDN, CDR2 FVKESK. Trimming took 4 bases from V and 3 from J, leaving 8 bases between them. The CDR3 has 13 residues. The CDR3 region is CASSPAGTDTQYF. In DNA, the CDR3 is TGTGCCAGCAGCCCGGCAGGTACAGATACGCAGTATTTT.

V gene TRBV19 combines with J gene TRBJ1-2; D may be TRBD1 (6 bases). Trimming pared 7 bases from V and 6 bases from J, leaving 18 bases between. The CDR3 covers 14 residues. Per the germline V gene, CDR1 is LNHDA and CDR2 is SQIVND (reference sequence). The CDR3 DNA follows: TGTGCCAGTACTCTCAGGGGAGAGGGTGATGGCTACACCTTC. Its translation: CASTLRGEGDGYTF.

The rearrangement uses TRBV5-1 and TRBJ2-7; 12 nucleotides agree with TRBD2. There are 14 residues in the CDR3. CDR1 and CDR2 (germline): SGHRS, YFSETQ. The trim removed 2 bases at V and 6 bases at J, leaving 3 bases unmatched. CDR3 nucleotide sequence: TGCGCCAGCAGCTTACTAGCGGGGGGCTTCGAGCAGTACTTC. It is translated as CASSLLAGGFEQYF.

In its sample, this clone was seen once. The J gene is TRBJ2-7, the V gene TRBV27; perhaps TRBD2 as D (6 bases). Germline-derived CDR1 and CDR2 are MNHEY and SMNVEV (reference sequence). The V and J ends lost 0 bases and 1 base respectively, with 16 bases between them. The CDR3 loop spans 17 amino acids. The chain's CDR3 is CASSLSMEGLLSYEQYF. The CDR3 bases are TGTGCCAGCAGTTTATCGATGGAGGGGCTCCTTTCCTACGAGCAGTACTTC.

This chain joins TRBV6-4 and TRBJ2-2, with D tentatively TRBD2 (6 bases). Between the trimmed V and J ends, which lost 6 bases and 0 bases, there was a span of 11 bases. Germline V gives CDR1 MRHNA, CDR2 SNTAGT. The CDR3 spans 15 residues. DNA of the CDR3: TGTGCCAGCAGCCGGGACTTCGCGAACACCGGGGAGCTGTTTTTT. Amino acids: CASSRDFANTGELFF.

This clone was detected only once. The CDR3 nucleotides are TGTGCCAGCAGCCGACCTGTTGGGAGCTCCTACGAGCAGTACTTC. Translated, it gives CASSRPVGSSYEQYF. The chain is built from TRBV11-1 and TRBJ2-7, with a tentative D call TRBD2 (5 bases). V was trimmed by 5 bases and J by 0 bases, leaving 14 bases between them. Germline V gives CDR1 SGHAT, CDR2 FQDESV (reference sequence). The CDR3 spans 15 residues.

The chain joins TRBV18 to TRBJ1-4; a weak D match, TRBD1 (6 bases). CDR3 length equals 14 residues. Trimming stripped 6 bases from V and 8 bases from J, with 16 bases between. The V gene's germline CDR1 is KGHSH and CDR2 LQKENI. The CDR3 is CASSQMGGQEKLFF. DNA of the CDR3: TGTGCCAGCTCCCAAATGGGGGGGCAGGAAAAACTGTTTTTT.

This rearrangement joins TRBV7-2 to TRBJ2-3; D is perhaps TRBD2 (5 bases). Germline V CDR1 and CDR2: SGHTA, FQGNSA. The CDR3 is made up of 12 amino acids. Trimming shortened V by 5 bases and J by 5 bases, and 8 bases separated the two germline ends. DNA of the CDR3: TGTGCCAGCAGCCCTGCGGGAGATACGCAGTATTTT. This codes for CASSPAGDTQYF. The whole variable domain, filled in from reference TRBV7-2 and TRBJ2-3, reads GAGVSQSPSNKVTEKGKDVELRCDPISGHTALYWYRQSLGQGLEFLIYFQGNSAPDKSGLPSDRFSAERTGGSVSTLTIQRTQQEDSAVYLCASSPAGDTQYFGPGTRLTVL.

The chain combines TRBV9 with TRBJ1-2; TRBD1 aligns across 9 bases. V trimming: 0 bases; J trimming: 6 bases; junction bases outside the gene matches: 6. The CDR3 consists of 15 residues. Germline V gene data show CDR1 as SGDLS and CDR2 as YYNGEE. The CDR3 DNA reads TGTGCCAGCAGCGTAGGGGGGACAGGGCGGCATGGCTACACCTTC. Its translation is CASSVGGTGRHGYTF. Full variable domain (missing parts from reference TRBV9 and TRBJ1-2): DSGVTQTPKHLITATGQRVTLRCSPRSGDLSVYWYQQSLDQGLQFLIQYYNGEERAKGNILERFSAQQFPDLHSELNLSSLELGDSALYFCASSVGGTGRHGYTFGSGTRLTVV.

CDR3 bases: TGTGCCAGCAGTTTAGGGGGGGTGGTTTACAATGAGCAGTTCTTC. Amino acid sequence: CASSLGGVVYNEQFF. The rearrangement uses TRBV27 and TRBJ2-1; TRBD2 matches at 7 bases. CDR1 MNHEY and CDR2 SMNVEV come from the germline V gene (reference sequence). Losses at the gene ends were 2 bases for V and 4 bases for J; bases not matched to a gene: 5. This CDR3 contains 15 residues.

The chain joins TRBV10-3 to TRBJ2-5; D possibly corresponds to TRBD2 (5 bases). The CDR3 spans 13 residues. V was pared by 6 bases and J by 7 bases, with 15 bases between. Per the germline V gene, CDR1 is ENHRY and CDR2 is SYGVKD. CDR3 in amino acids: CAISPEELGTQYF. The CDR3 DNA is TGTGCCATCAGCCCGGAGGAGTTGGGGACCCAGTACTTC.

J is TRBJ2-7 and V is TRBV4-3, with 14 bases lining up with TRBD2. CDR1 is LGHNA and CDR2 is YSLEER in the germline V gene. The CDR3 is 19 residues long. The V segment lost 0 bases and the J segment 1 base; nucleotides outside the gene matches: 8. In DNA form, the CDR3 reads TGCGCCAGCAGCCAAGATACCGGACTAGCGGGAGGCTCTTCCTACGAGCAGTACTTC. Amino acids: CASSQDTGLAGGSSYEQYF.

The V gene is TRBV7-3, the J gene TRBJ1-1, with 8 bases fitting TRBD1. Germline values: CDR1 SGHTA, CDR2 FQGTGA. The CDR3 runs to 12 residues. Losses at the gene ends were 4 bases for V and 10 bases for J; bases not matched to a gene: 5. The CDR3 bases are TGTGCCAGCAGCTCAAGGACAGGGCCAGCTTTCTTT. This codes for CASSSRTGPAFF. The whole variable domain, remainder taken from reference TRBV7-3 and TRBJ1-1, is GAGVSQTPSNKVTEKGKYVELRCDPISGHTALYWYRQSLGQGPEFLIYFQGTGAADDSGLPNDRFFAVRPEGSVSTLKIQRTERGDSAVYLCASSSRTGPAFFGQGTRLTVV.

In this sample, this clone turned up a few times. This sequence joins TRBV5-4 and TRBJ2-3; 9 bases agree with TRBD2. CDR1 and CDR2 (germline): SGHNT, YYREEE (reference sequence). This CDR3 spans 17 amino acids. V lost 0 bases to trimming and J lost 0 bases; unmatched junction nucleotides: 5. The CDR3 here is CASSLAPSGASTDTQYF. Written as DNA, the CDR3 is TGTGCCAGCAGCTTGGCTCCTAGCGGGGCCAGCACAGATACGCAGTATTTT.

V is TRBV11-1 and J is TRBJ1-6; TRBD1 is a possible D gene (6 bases). Trimming stripped 5 bases from V and 4 bases from J, with 9 bases between. The CDR3 contains 14 residues. Germline V gives CDR1 SGHAT, CDR2 FQDESV (reference sequence). As DNA, the CDR3 is TGTGCCAGCAGCCCAGGACAGTATAATTCACCCCTCCACTTT. It encodes CASSPGQYNSPLHF.